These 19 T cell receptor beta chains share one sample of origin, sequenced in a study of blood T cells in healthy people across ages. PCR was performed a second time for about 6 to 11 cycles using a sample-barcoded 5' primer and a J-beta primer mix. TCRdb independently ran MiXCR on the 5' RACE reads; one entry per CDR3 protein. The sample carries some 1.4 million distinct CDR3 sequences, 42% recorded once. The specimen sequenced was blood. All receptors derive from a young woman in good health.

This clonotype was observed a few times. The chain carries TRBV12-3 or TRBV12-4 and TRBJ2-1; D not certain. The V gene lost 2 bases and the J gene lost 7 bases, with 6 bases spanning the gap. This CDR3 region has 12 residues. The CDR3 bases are TGTGCCAGCAGTTTAAATTGGAATGAGCAGTTCTTC. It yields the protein CASSLNWNEQFF.

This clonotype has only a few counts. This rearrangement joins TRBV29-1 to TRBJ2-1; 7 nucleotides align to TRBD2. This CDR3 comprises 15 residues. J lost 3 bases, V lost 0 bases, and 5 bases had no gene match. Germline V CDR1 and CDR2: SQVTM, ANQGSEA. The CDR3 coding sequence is TGCAGCGTTGAAGAAGGGAGGGGCATCTACAATGAGCAGTTCTTC. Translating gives CSVEEGRGIYNEQFF.

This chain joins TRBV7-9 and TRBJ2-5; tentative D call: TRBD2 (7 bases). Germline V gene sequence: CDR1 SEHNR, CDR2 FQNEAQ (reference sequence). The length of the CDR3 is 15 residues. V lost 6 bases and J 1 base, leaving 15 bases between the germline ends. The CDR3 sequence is CASRVGGAGQETQYF. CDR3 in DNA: TGTGCCAGCAGAGTTGGGGGGGCAGGCCAAGAGACCCAGTACTTC.

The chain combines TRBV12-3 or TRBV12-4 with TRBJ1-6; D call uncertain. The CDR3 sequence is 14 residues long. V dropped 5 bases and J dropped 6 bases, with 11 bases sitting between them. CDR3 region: CASSVMGSNSPLHF. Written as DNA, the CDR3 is TGTGCCAGCAGTGTCATGGGGAGTAATTCACCCCTCCACTTT.

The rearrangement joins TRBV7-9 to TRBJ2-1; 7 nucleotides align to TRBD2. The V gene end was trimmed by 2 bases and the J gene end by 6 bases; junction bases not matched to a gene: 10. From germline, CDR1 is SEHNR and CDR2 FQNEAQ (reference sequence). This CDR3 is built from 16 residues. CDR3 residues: CASSLHYGAGSNEQFF. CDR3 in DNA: TGTGCCAGCAGCTTACATTACGGAGCGGGGTCCAATGAGCAGTTCTTC.

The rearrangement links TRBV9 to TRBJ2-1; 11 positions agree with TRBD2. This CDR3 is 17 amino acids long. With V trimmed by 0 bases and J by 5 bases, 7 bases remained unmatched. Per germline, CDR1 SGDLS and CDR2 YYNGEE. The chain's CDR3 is CASSVDPGTSGNNEQFF. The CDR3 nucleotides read TGTGCCAGCAGCGTAGATCCGGGGACTAGCGGTAACAATGAGCAGTTCTTC.

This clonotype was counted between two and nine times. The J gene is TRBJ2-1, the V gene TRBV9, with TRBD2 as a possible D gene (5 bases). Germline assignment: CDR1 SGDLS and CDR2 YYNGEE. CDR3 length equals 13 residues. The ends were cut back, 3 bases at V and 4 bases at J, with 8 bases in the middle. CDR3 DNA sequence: TGTGCCAGCAGCGCCGGGGTTTACAATGAGCAGTTCTTC. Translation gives CASSAGVYNEQFF.

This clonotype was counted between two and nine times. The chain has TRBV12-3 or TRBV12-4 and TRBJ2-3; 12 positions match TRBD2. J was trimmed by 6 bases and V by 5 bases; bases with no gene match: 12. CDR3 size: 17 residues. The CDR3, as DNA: TGTGCCAGCAGTCCATATGGGACTAGCGGGTTAGCGGATACGCAGTATTTT. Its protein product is CASSPYGTSGLADTQYF.

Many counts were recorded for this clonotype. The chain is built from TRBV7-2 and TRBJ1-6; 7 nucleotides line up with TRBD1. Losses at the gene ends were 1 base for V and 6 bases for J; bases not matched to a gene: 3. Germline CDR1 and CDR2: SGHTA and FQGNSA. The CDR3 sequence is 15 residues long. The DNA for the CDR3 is TGTGCCAGCAGCTTAGGCGGACAGGTTAATTCACCCCTCCACTTT. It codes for CASSLGGQVNSPLHF. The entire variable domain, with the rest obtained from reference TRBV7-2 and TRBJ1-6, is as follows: GAGVSQSPSNKVTEKGKDVELRCDPISGHTALYWYRQSLGQGLEFLIYFQGNSAPDKSGLPSDRFSAERTGGSVSTLTIQRTQQEDSAVYLCASSLGGQVNSPLHFGNGTRLTVT.

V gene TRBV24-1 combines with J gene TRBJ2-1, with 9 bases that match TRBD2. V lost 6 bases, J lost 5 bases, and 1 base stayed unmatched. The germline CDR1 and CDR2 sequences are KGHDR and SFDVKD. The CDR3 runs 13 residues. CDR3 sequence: CATSLAGHNEQFF. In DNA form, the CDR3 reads TGTGCCACCAGTCTAGCGGGACACAATGAGCAGTTCTTC.

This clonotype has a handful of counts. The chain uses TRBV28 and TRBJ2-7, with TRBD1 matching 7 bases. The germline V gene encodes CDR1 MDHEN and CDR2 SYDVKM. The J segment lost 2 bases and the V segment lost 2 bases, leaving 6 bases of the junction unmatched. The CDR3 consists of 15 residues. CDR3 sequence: CASSLPTGDPYEQYF. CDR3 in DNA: TGTGCCAGCAGTTTACCCACAGGGGACCCCTACGAGCAGTACTTC.

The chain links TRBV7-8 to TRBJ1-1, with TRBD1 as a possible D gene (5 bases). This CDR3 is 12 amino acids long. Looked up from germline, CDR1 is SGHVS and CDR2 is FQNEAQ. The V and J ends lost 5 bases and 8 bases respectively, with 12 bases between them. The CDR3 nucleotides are TGTGCCAGCAGCGCAGGGACCCAGGAAGCTTTCTTT. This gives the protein CASSAGTQEAFF. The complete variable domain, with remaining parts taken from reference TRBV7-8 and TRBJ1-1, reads GAGVSQSPRYKVAKRGQDVALRCDPISGHVSLFWYQQALGQGPEFLTYFQNEAQLDKSGLPSDRFFAERPEGSVSTLKIQRTQQEDSAVYLCASSAGTQEAFFGQGTRLTVV.

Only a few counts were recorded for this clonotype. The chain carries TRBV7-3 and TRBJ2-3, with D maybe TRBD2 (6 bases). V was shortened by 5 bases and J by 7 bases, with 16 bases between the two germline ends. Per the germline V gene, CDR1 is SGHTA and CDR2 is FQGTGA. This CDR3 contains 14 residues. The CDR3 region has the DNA TGTGCCAGCAGCATTAGCGGCGCGTACAATACGCAGTATTTT. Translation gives CASSISGAYNTQYF.

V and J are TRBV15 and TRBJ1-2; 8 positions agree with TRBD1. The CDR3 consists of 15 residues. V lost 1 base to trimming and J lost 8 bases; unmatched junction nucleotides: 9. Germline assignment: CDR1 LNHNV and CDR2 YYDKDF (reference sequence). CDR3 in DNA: TGTGCCACCAGCAGAGTCCAACAGGGGGAGAGAGGCTACACCTTC. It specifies CATSRVQQGERGYTF.

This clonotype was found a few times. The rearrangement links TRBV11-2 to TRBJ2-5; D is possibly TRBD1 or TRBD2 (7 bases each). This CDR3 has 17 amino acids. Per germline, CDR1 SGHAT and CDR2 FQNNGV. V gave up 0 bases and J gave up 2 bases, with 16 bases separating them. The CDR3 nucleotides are TGTGCCAGCAGCTTAGACGGGGGGACAGCCTCGCAAGAGACCCAGTACTTC. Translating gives CASSLDGGTASQETQYF.

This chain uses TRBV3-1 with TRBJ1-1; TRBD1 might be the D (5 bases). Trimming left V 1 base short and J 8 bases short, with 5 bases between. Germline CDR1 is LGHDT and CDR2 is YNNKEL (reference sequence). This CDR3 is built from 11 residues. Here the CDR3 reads CASSQGQEAFF. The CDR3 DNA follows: TGTGCCAGCAGCCAAGGACAGGAAGCTTTCTTT.

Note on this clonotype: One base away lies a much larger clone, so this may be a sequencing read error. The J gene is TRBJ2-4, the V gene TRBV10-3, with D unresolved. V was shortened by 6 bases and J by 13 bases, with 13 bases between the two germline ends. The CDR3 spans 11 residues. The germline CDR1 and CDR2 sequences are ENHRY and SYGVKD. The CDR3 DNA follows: TGTGCCATCAGCTCCTACAATGAGCAGTACTTC. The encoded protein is CAISSYNEQYF.

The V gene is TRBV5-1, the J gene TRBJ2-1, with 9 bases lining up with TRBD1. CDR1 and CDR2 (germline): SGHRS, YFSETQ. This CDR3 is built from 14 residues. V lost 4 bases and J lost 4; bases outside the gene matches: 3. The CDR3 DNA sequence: TGCGCCAGCAGCACGGGGACAGGGTACAATGAGCAGTTCTTC. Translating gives CASSTGTGYNEQFF.

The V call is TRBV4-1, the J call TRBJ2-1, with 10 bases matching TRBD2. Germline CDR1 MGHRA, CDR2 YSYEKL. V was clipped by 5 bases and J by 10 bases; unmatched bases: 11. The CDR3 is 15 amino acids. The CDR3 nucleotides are TGCGCCAGCAGCTTCGGGACTAGCGACCTCGAGGAGCAGTTCTTC. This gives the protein CASSFGTSDLEEQFF.